This section outlines one T cell receptor beta chain sequence together with its context. The antigen is not known. These data come from a study of T cell responses to AZD1222 COVID-19 vaccine. Overall study results and limits: Only a handful of individuals given AZD1222 were seropositive at baseline. Researchers took repertoire samples only after the peak T cell response had come. Nearly half of unique spike-specific TCRs reportedly avoided B.1.351 and B.1.1.7 mutated regions.

Clones were sequenced by immunoSEQ multiplex PCR, and TCRdb holds only the in-frame ones, with some missing. Counted here are about 180,000 clones, approximately 91% occurring once; the ten biggest clones make up roughly 1.9%. V gave up 2 bases and J gave up 6 bases, with 14 bases separating them. The CDR3 loop spans 16 amino acids. Germline V gene data show CDR1 as LGHDT and CDR2 as YNNKEL (reference sequence). The material was peripheral blood, obtained 28 days after the second AZD1222 dose. This TCR was recovered from an adult who received the AZD1222 COVID-19 vaccine. This sequence joins TRBV3-1 (or the pseudogene TRBV3-2) and TRBJ1-6, with D possibly being TRBD1 (5 bases). This chain's CDR3 is CASSQIGPGGNSPLHF. DNA for the CDR3: TGTGCCAGCAGCCAAATAGGACCCGGGGGTAATTCACCCCTCCACTTT.